These 14 T cell receptor beta chains were sequenced from one sample in a study of identical twins. Via MiXCR, TCRdb re-called the 5' RACE reads, giving one row per CDR3 protein. The sample has more than 350,000 distinct CDR3 sequences; approximately 10% are singletons. Sequenced sample: naive T cells sorted from blood. The receptors here all came from a woman aged 50 to 60 in good health.

This clonotype was counted only a few times. V and J are TRBV11-2 and TRBJ2-4, with 11 bases identical to TRBD1. J gave up 8 bases and V 6 bases, and 6 bases lay outside the gene matches. The germline V gene encodes CDR1 SGHAT and CDR2 FQNNGV. This CDR3 contains 14 residues. The DNA for the CDR3 is TGTGCCAGCAGACGCCAGGGACAGGGGGACATTCAGTACTTC. It encodes CASRRQGQGDIQYF.

The chain carries TRBV7-9 and TRBJ2-6; 16 bases align to TRBD2. CDR1 and CDR2 from the germline V gene are SEHNR and FQNEAQ (reference sequence). There are 18 residues in the CDR3. V was clipped by 5 bases and J by 3 bases; unmatched bases: 4. CDR3 region: CASSLGLAGGVGANVLTF. The CDR3 bases are TGTGCCAGCAGCCTGGGACTAGCGGGAGGGGTTGGGGCCAACGTCCTGACTTTC.

This clonotype was picked up a small number of times. This chain uses TRBV20-1 with TRBJ2-1; possibly TRBD2 for D (6 bases). Trimming shortened V by 5 bases and J by 7 bases, and 15 bases separated the two germline ends. Germline CDR1 reads DFQATT; CDR2 reads SNEGSKA (reference sequence). CDR3 length equals 13 residues. DNA for the CDR3: TGCAGTGCTGCTGAGACTAGTCGGAATGAGCAGTTCTTC. Its protein is CSAAETSRNEQFF.

This clonotype was found many times. V gene TRBV11-2 combines with J gene TRBJ1-1; D gene uncertain. This CDR3 is built from 13 residues. V was clipped by 3 bases and J by 4 bases, with 9 bases between them. Germline CDR1 SGHAT, CDR2 FQNNGV. CDR3 in DNA: TGTGCCAGCAGCTTTAGAGGACTCACTGAAGCTTTCTTT. This codes for CASSFRGLTEAFF.

The chain links TRBV30 to TRBJ2-3; D gene uncertain. V lost 1 base, J lost 4 bases, and 9 bases lay in between. The CDR3 runs 13 residues. Germline CDR1 is GTSNPN and CDR2 is SVGIG (reference sequence). The CDR3 bases are TGTGCCTGGAGTGAGCCAGGACCAGATACGCAGTATTTT. This translates into CAWSEPGPDTQYF.

In this sample, this clonotype turned up a few times. V and J are TRBV4-1 and TRBJ2-1, with 7 bases matching TRBD1. There are 16 residues in the CDR3. CDR1 is MGHRA and CDR2 is YSYEKL in the germline V gene. The V and J ends lost 4 bases and 3 bases, in that order; junction bases with no gene match: 9. CDR3 in amino acids: CASSPISGTDYNEQFF. DNA of the CDR3: TGCGCCAGCAGCCCCATTTCTGGGACAGACTACAATGAGCAGTTCTTC.

This clonotype showed up many times. This chain links TRBV12-5 with TRBJ1-2; unclear D gene. V lost 1 base and J 4 bases, leaving 4 bases between the germline ends. CDR3 size: 12 residues. Per the germline V gene, CDR1 is LGHNT and CDR2 is FRNRAP. CDR3 nucleotide sequence: TGTGCTAGTGGTTTGGGTGGCTATGGCTACACCTTC. As protein: CASGLGGYGYTF. Combining the CDR3 with reference TRBV12-5 and TRBJ1-2 gives the whole variable domain DARVTQTPRHKVTEMGQEVTMRCQPILGHNTVFWYRQTMMQGLELLAYFRNRAPLDDSGMPKDRFSAEMPDATLATLKIQPSEPRDSAVYFCASGLGGYGYTFGSGTRLTVV.

Regarding this clonotype: This sequence may be a read error, since a much larger clone differs from it by one base. This chain uses TRBV6-5 with TRBJ2-6, with D possibly matching TRBD1 (6 bases). Germline V CDR1 and CDR2: MNHEY, SVGAGI. The CDR3 has 14 residues. The CDR3 loop is CASKTGAGASVLTF. CDR3 sequence (DNA): TGTGCCAGCAAGACAGGCGCTGGGGCCAGCGTCCTGACTTTC.

CDR3 sequence (DNA): TGTGCCAGCAGGCCCGGGACTAGCGTAAACACCGGGGAGCTGTTTTTT. Residues: CASRPGTSVNTGELFF. The chain joins TRBV12-3 or TRBV12-4 to TRBJ2-2, with TRBD2 identical over 10 bases. With V trimmed by 6 bases and J by 2 bases, 6 bases remained unmatched. The CDR3 totals 16 residues.

This clonotype was detected a few times. V and J are TRBV25-1 and TRBJ1-1; TRBD1 aligns across 8 bases. V lost 3 bases and J lost 4; bases outside the gene matches: 13. The CDR3 length is 17 residues. Germline loops: CDR1 MGHDK, CDR2 SYGVNS. In DNA, the CDR3 is TGTGCCAGCAGTGACTCCCACGGGGCAGGGACAGGCACTGAAGCTTTCTTT. This translates into CASSDSHGAGTGTEAFF.

The J gene is TRBJ2-5, the V gene TRBV20-1, with TRBD2 matching over 8 bases. Unmatched junction bases numbered 13, after V lost 5 bases and J lost 2 bases. Germline V lookup: CDR1 DFQATT, CDR2 SNEGSKA (reference sequence). This CDR3 region has 16 residues. The CDR3 loop reads CSASPIAGGRQETQYF. The CDR3 DNA reads as TGCAGTGCTTCCCCGATCGCGGGAGGTAGGCAAGAGACCCAGTACTTC.

This clonotype was counted a few times. The V gene is TRBV7-3, the J gene TRBJ2-1; D unclear. This CDR3 is built from 13 residues. V lost 1 base and J lost 6, with 7 bases in between. The V gene's germline CDR1 is SGHTA and CDR2 FQGTGA. DNA for the CDR3: TGTGCCAGCAGCTTAAATCAGGTCAATGAGCAGTTCTTC. It is translated as CASSLNQVNEQFF. The complete variable domain, with remaining parts taken from reference TRBV7-3 and TRBJ2-1, reads GAGVSQTPSNKVTEKGKYVELRCDPISGHTALYWYRQSLGQGPEFLIYFQGTGAADDSGLPNDRFFAVRPEGSVSTLKIQRTERGDSAVYLCASSLNQVNEQFFGPGTRLTVL.

This clonotype has at least ten counts. This sequence joins TRBV5-1 and TRBJ2-7; D tentatively reads TRBD1 or TRBD2 (5 bases each). CDR3 length: 16 residues. Trimming left V 4 bases short and J 5 bases short, with 22 bases between. From germline, CDR1 is SGHRS and CDR2 YFSETQ. CDR3: CASSLEMGVRRNEQYF. In DNA form, the CDR3 reads TGCGCCAGCAGCCTGGAGATGGGGGTACGTAGAAACGAGCAGTACTTC.

The table lists this clonotype with a few counts. The chain couples TRBV27 to TRBJ1-5; D gene uncertain. The CDR3 spans 12 residues. Germline lookup yields CDR1 MNHEY and CDR2 SMNVEV (reference sequence). Trimming took 4 bases from V and 9 from J, leaving 10 bases between them. The CDR3 spells CASSSGLGPQHF. Written as DNA, the CDR3 is TGTGCCAGCAGTTCCGGCTTGGGGCCCCAGCATTTT.